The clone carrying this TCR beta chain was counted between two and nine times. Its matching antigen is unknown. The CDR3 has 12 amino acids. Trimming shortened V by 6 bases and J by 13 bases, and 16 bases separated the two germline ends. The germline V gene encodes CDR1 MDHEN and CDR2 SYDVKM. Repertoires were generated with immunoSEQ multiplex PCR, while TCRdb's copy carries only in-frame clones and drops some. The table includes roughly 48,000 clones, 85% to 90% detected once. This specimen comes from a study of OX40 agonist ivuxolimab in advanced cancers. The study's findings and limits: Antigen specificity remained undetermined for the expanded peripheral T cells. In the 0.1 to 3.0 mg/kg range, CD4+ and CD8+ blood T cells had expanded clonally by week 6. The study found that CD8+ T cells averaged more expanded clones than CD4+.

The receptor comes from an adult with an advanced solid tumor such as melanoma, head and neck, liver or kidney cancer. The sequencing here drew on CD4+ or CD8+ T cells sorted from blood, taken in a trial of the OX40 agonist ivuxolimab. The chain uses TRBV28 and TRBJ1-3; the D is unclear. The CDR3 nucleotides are TGTGCCAGCAGCTCAAACCCAACCTTAATATATTTT. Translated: CASSSNPTLIYF.